Listed here are 19 T cell receptor beta chains from one sample, sequenced in a study of blood T cell repertoires in COVID-19. Libraries were prepared by immunoSEQ multiplex PCR; TCRdb keeps only in-frame clonotypes and omits some of them. Of around 50,000 clones in the sample, about 78% were seen once. Sequencing was carried out using PBMCs or T cells enriched from blood (not recorded which). The receptors were sampled from a woman in her forties or fifties with acute COVID-19.

This clone was seen a few times. The same CDR3 also results from other DNA sequences found in this sample. V usage is TRBV6-7 and J usage is TRBJ2-5, with D possibly matching TRBD2 (6 bases). TRBV6-7 is identified as an open reading frame with a role that is uncertain. This CDR3 is built from 13 residues. CDR3 DNA: TGTGCTCTTACGGGGGAGAGGGGCGAGACCCAGTACTTC. Its protein is CALTGERGETQYF.

The chain is built from TRBV7-3 and TRBJ2-3; D not resolved. V dropped 6 bases and J dropped 6 bases, with 10 bases sitting between them. From germline, CDR1 is SGHTA and CDR2 FQGTGA. CDR3 size: 12 residues. The CDR3 DNA reads TGTGCCAGCAGTCGGCGGCTTGATACGCAGTATTTT. Its protein is CASSRRLDTQYF.

The J gene is TRBJ1-3, the V gene TRBV5-6, with 11 bases identical to TRBD1. Per germline, CDR1 SGHDT and CDR2 YYEEEE. The length of the CDR3 is 16 residues. J was trimmed by 7 bases and V by 2 bases; bases with no gene match: 8. The CDR3 nucleotides are TGTGCCAGCAGCTTCGGCGGGACAGGGGGACGCAACACCATATATTTT. Translation gives CASSFGGTGGRNTIYF.

CDR3 loop: CASSLRTPKNTEAFF. The DNA for the CDR3 is TGTGCCAGCAGTCTAAGGACACCCAAGAACACTGAAGCTTTCTTT. The J gene is TRBJ1-1, the V gene TRBV27; D possibly corresponds to TRBD1 (5 bases). CDR1 and CDR2 from the germline V gene are MNHEY and SMNVEV (reference sequence). The CDR3 extends over 15 amino acids. Between the trimmed V and J ends, which lost 5 bases and 1 base, there was a span of 14 bases.

This chain uses TRBV9 with TRBJ1-1, with D perhaps TRBD1 (6 bases). The CDR3 is 16 residues long. Germline V gene data show CDR1 as SGDLS and CDR2 as YYNGEE. Trimming took off 4 bases at V and 0 bases at J, with 16 bases between the two ends. In DNA, the CDR3 is TGTGCCAGCAGCTTTGGAGAGGGGGACATGAACACTGAAGCTTTCTTT. This encodes CASSFGEGDMNTEAFF.

This clone was recorded once. The rearrangement uses TRBV7-3 and TRBJ2-4, with 7 bases fitting TRBD1. Germline V gene data show CDR1 as SGHTA and CDR2 as FQGTGA. J lost 9 bases, V lost 0 bases, and 2 bases had no gene match. This CDR3 is built from 13 residues. DNA of the CDR3: TGTGCCAGCAGCTTAACGGCAGGGGGCATTCAGTACTTC. Translating it yields CASSLTAGGIQYF.

The rearrangement uses TRBV9 and TRBJ2-6, with TRBD1 matching over 7 bases. This CDR3 contains 20 residues. V shed 1 base and J 0 bases; nucleotides not matched to a gene: 13. The germline V gene encodes CDR1 SGDLS and CDR2 YYNGEE. This CDR3 reads CASSVSPTTGLSSGANVLTF. CDR3 bases: TGTGCCAGCAGCGTATCCCCAACGACAGGGCTGAGCTCTGGGGCCAACGTCCTGACTTTC.

This chain links TRBV30 with TRBJ2-2, with D perhaps matching TRBD2 (5 bases). Germline lookup yields CDR1 GTSNPN and CDR2 SVGIG (reference sequence). This CDR3 has 14 residues. Trimming stripped 4 bases from V and 7 bases from J, with 16 bases between. CDR3 nucleotides: TGTGCCTGGAACCGCCGGTTACGGGGCGGGGAGCTGTTTTTT. Residues: CAWNRRLRGGELFF.

The J gene is TRBJ1-2, the V gene TRBV30; TRBD1 is a possible D gene (5 bases). CDR1 and CDR2 (germline): GTSNPN, SVGIG (reference sequence). Trimming removed 2 bases from V and 6 bases from J, with 13 bases in between. This CDR3 has 13 amino acids. The chain's CDR3 is CAWSWRGSDGYTF. The CDR3 bases are TGTGCCTGGAGTTGGAGGGGTTCGGATGGCTACACCTTC. The entire variable domain, with the rest obtained from reference TRBV30 and TRBJ1-2, is as follows: SQTIHQWPATLVQPVGSPLSLECTVEGTSNPNLYWYRQAAGRGLQLLFYSVGIGQISSEVPQNLSASRPQDRQFILSSKKLLLSDSGFYLCAWSWRGSDGYTFGSGTRLTVV.

The rearrangement uses TRBV7-8 and TRBJ1-1, with D hard to call. Germline V gene data show CDR1 as SGHVS and CDR2 as FQNEAQ. The CDR3 length is 12 residues. V lost 5 bases, J lost 7 bases, and 11 bases lay in between. CDR3 residues: CASSPFNFEAFF. The CDR3 bases are TGTGCCAGCAGCCCCTTTAACTTTGAAGCTTTCTTT.

In this sample, this clone turned up a few times. This sequence joins TRBV7-9 and TRBJ1-1; D is undetermined. The length of the CDR3 is 16 residues. CDR1 is SEHNR, CDR2 FQNEAQ, per germline (reference sequence). V lost 4 bases and J lost 1, with 16 bases in between. CDR3 bases: TGTGCCAGCAGCTCAAGGCGTACAGCTTGGAACACTGAAGCTTTCTTT. This codes for CASSSRRTAWNTEAFF.

CDR3 loop: CASSSRQKAFF. In DNA form, the CDR3 reads TGTGCCAGCAGTTCAAGACAGAAAGCTTTCTTT. The chain combines TRBV12-3 or TRBV12-4 with TRBJ1-1, with D maybe TRBD1 (5 bases). V gave up 4 bases and J gave up 9 bases, with 9 bases separating them. The length of the CDR3 is 11 residues.

This clone was found a few times. The V and J genes are TRBV30 and TRBJ1-4, with D possibly TRBD1 on 5 matching bases. In germline, CDR1 is GTSNPN, CDR2 SVGIG (reference sequence). This CDR3 comprises 15 residues. V was cut by 3 bases and J by 0 bases, with 11 bases left in between. The CDR3 protein is CAWRQGRATNEKLFF. In DNA form, the CDR3 reads TGTGCCTGGAGGCAGGGAAGAGCAACTAATGAAAAACTGTTTTTT.

The J gene is TRBJ2-3, the V gene TRBV11-1; TRBD2 matches at 7 bases. After removal of 5 bases from V and 3 bases from J, the junction contained 8 bases not matched to a gene. The germline gives CDR1 SGHAT, CDR2 FQDESV (reference sequence). CDR3 length: 15 amino acids. The CDR3 loop is CASSPRGGVTDTQYF. CDR3 coding DNA: TGTGCCAGCAGCCCTCGCGGGGGAGTTACAGATACGCAGTATTTT.

V gene TRBV15 combines with J gene TRBJ1-5, with TRBD1 identical over 7 bases. The J segment lost 11 bases and the V segment lost 0 bases, leaving 10 bases of the junction unmatched. CDR1 is LNHNV and CDR2 is YYDKDF in the germline V gene (reference sequence). The CDR3 runs to 15 residues. CDR3 nucleotides: TGTGCCACCAGCAGAGATCATGGACAGGCCTCGGCCCAGCATTTT. Translation gives CATSRDHGQASAQHF.

V gene TRBV24-1 combines with J gene TRBJ2-2; D is uncertain. CDR1 is KGHDR, CDR2 SFDVKD, per germline. The V and J ends lost 4 bases and 1 base respectively, with 12 bases between them. The length of the CDR3 is 16 residues. The CDR3 DNA is TGTGCCACCAGTGAAGTGACAAATCGGAACACCGGGGAGCTGTTTTTT. Protein product: CATSEVTNRNTGELFF.

This chain links TRBV5-1 with TRBJ2-1; D might be TRBD1 (5 bases). Germline V gene lookup returns CDR1 SGHRS and CDR2 YFSETQ. The V end lost 2 bases, the J end lost 3 bases, and 6 bases lay between the germline ends. The CDR3 totals 13 residues. This chain's CDR3 is CASSFQGYNEQFF. The CDR3 DNA reads TGCGCCAGCAGCTTTCAGGGCTACAATGAGCAGTTCTTC.

V and J are TRBV18 and TRBJ1-1; 7 positions agree with TRBD1. Germline V gene data show CDR1 as KGHSH and CDR2 as LQKENI. The junction had 13 bases not matched to a gene; V was cut back by 1 base and J by 5 bases. The CDR3 sequence is 17 residues long. The CDR3 loop reads CASSPRYPDAGGTEAFF. CDR3 DNA sequence: TGTGCCAGCTCACCACGGTATCCGGACGCAGGGGGGACTGAAGCTTTCTTT.

This clone was picked up one time. The gene calls are TRBV28 and TRBJ1-1; 8 nucleotides agree with TRBD1. J gave up 5 bases and V 1 base, and 3 bases lay outside the gene matches. Germline CDR1 and CDR2: MDHEN and SYDVKM. This CDR3 has 14 amino acids. The CDR3 is CASSLLQGGTEAFF. The CDR3 DNA follows: TGTGCCAGCAGTTTATTACAGGGGGGGACTGAAGCTTTCTTT.